This section outlines one TCR beta chain sequence together with its context. As originally analysed: The authors estimated nucleated cell counts from reference gene primer amplification. Clones were read by immunoSEQ multiplex PCR, and TCRdb kept only the in-frame ones, dropping some. That table is the source of V, J and clone size, and D and trimming were worked out from the DNA. The sample has approximately 160,000 clones, about 85% seen once; the top ten hold about 1.2%. The source of the sample is a study of blood T cell repertoires in COVID-19. On the study more broadly: Sample material is recorded as cDNA or gDNA derived from T cells, B-cell-depleted T cells, or PBMCs.

The sample was peripheral blood. The receptor's source is a man aged 55-75 years who had recovered from COVID-19.

CDR3 DNA sequence: TGTGCCAGTAGTCCTGGGACTAGCGGCGGAAGAGGTACGCAGTATTTT. Protein: CASSPGTSGGRGTQYF. This sequence joins TRBV19 and TRBJ2-3; 11 nucleotides line up with TRBD2. V lost 5 bases to trimming and J lost 8 bases; unmatched junction nucleotides: 12. Germline V gene sequence: CDR1 LNHDA, CDR2 SQIVND (reference sequence). The length of the CDR3 is 16 residues. Full variable domain (remainder filled in from reference TRBV19 and TRBJ2-3): DGGITQSPKYLFRKEGQNVTLSCEQNLNHDAMYWYRQDPGQGLRLIYYSQIVNDFQKGDIAEGYSVSREKKESFPLTVTSAQKNPTAFYLCASSPGTSGGRGTQYFGPGTRLTVL.